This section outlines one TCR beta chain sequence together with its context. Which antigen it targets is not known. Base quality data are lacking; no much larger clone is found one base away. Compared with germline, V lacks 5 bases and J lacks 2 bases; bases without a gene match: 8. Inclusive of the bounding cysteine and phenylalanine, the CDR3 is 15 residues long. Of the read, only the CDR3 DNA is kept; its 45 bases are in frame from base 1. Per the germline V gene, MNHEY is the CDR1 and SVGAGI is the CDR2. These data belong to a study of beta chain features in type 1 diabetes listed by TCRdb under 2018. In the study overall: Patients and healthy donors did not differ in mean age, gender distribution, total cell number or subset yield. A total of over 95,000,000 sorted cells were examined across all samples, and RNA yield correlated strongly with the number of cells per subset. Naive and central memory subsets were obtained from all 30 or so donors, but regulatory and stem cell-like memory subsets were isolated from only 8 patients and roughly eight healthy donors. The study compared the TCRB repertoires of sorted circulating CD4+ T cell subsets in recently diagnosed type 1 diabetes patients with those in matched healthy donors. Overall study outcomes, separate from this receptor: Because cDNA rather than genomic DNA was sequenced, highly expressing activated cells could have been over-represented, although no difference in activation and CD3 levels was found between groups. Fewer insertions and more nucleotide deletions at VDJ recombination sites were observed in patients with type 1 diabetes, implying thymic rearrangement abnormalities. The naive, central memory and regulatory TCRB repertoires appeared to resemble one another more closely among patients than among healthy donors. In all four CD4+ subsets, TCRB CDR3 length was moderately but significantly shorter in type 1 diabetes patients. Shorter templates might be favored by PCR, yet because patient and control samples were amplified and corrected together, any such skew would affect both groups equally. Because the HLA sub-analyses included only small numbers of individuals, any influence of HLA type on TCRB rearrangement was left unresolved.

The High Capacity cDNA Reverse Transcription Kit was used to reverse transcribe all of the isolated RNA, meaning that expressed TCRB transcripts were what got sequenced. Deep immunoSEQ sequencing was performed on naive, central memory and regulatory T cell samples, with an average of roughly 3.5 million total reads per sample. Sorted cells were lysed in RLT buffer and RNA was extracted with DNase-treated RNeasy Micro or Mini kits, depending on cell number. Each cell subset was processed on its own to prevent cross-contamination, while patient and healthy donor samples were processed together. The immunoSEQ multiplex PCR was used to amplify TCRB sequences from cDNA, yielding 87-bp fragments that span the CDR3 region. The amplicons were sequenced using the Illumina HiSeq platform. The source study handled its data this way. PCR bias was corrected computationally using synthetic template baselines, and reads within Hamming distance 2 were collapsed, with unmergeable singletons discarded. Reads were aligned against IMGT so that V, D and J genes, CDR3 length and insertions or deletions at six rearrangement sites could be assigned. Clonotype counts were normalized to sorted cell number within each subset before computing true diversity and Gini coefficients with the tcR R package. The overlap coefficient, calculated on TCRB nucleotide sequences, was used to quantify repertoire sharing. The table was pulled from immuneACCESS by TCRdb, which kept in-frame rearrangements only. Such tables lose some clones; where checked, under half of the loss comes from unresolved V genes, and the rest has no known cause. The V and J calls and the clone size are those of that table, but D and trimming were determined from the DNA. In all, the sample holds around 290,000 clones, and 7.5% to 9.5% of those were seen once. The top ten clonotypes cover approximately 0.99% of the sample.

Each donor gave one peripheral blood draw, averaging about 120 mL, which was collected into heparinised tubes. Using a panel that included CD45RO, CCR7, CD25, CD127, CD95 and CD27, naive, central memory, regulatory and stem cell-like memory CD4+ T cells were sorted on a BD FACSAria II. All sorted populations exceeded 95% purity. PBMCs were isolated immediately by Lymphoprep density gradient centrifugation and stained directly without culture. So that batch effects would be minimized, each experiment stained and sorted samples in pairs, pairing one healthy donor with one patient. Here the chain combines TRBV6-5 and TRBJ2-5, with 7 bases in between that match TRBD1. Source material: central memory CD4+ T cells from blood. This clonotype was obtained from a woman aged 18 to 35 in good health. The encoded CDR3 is CASSGLGTEQETQYF. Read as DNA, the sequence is TGTGCCAGCAGTGGGTTGGGGACAGAGCAAGAGACCCAGTACTTC.